The clone carrying this TCR beta chain appeared a single time. Profiled with immunoSEQ multiplex PCR; TCRdb holds only in-frame clones, not every one. Among about 380,000 clones listed, just under 95% were seen once. CDR3 length equals 14 residues. From germline, CDR1 is SNHLY and CDR2 FYNNEI. Trimming removed 7 bases at V and 1 base at J, with 13 bases between. These data are taken from a study of shared T cell receptors in the human thymus. J is TRBJ2-5 and V is TRBV2; D gene uncertain. This sequence was found in a human donor. Sequencing used thymocytes. The CDR3 is CASTPTDSQETQYF. The CDR3 DNA reads as TGTGCCAGCACCCCTACTGACTCCCAAGAGACCCAGTACTTC.